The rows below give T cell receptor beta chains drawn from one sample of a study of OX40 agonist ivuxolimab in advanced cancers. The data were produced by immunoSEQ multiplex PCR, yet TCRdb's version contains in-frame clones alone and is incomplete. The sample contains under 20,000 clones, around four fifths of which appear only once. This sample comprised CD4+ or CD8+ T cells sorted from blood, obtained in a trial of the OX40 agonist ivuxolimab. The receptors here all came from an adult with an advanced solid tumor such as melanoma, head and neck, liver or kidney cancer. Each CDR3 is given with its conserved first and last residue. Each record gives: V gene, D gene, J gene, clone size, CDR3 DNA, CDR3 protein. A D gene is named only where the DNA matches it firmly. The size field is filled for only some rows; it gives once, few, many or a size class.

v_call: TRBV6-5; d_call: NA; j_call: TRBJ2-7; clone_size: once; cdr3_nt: TGTGCCAGCAGTGATCCGGCCAGCTCCTACGAGCAGTACTTC; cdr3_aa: CASSDPASSYEQYF
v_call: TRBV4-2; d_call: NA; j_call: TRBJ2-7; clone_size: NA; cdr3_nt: TGTGCCAGCAGCCAAGTGGGCCAATCCTACGAGCAGTACTTC; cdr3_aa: CASSQVGQSYEQYF
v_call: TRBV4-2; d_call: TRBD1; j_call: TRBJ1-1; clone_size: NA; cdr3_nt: TGTGCCAGCAGCTTGGCGGACAGGATGAACACTGAAGCTTTCTTT; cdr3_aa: CASSLADRMNTEAFF
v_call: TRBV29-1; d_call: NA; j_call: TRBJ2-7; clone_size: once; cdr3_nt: TGCAGCGTTGAAGATCAGGACGGTGCCTACGAGCAGTACTTC; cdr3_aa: CSVEDQDGAYEQYF
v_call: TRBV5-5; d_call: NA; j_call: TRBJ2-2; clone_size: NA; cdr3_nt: TGTGCCAGCAGCTTGGATACAGTGAACACCGGGGAGCTGTTTTTT; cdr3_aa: CASSLDTVNTGELFF
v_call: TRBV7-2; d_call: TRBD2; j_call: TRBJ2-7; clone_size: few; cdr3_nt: TGTGCCAGCAGCTTCGGGGGGGGAGAGCAGTACTTC; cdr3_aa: CASSFGGGEQYF
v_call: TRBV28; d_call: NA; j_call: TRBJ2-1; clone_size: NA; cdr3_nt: TGTGCCAGCACCCCCGGGGATGAGCAGTTCTTC; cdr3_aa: CASTPGDEQFF
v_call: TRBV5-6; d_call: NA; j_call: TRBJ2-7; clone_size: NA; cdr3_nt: TGTGCCAGCAGCTTGGATTATAGGAGCTCCTACGAGCAGTACTTC; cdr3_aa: CASSLDYRSSYEQYF
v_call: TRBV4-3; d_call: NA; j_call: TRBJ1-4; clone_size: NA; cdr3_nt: TGCGCCAGCAGCCAACTTGGCGCAGGGGCTAATAATGAAAAACTGTTTTTT; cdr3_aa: CASSQLGAGANNEKLFF
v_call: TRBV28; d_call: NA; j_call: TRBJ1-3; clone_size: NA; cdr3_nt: TGTGCCAGCAGTCCCGGGGGCTCTGGAAACACCATATATTTT; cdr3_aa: CASSPGGSGNTIYF
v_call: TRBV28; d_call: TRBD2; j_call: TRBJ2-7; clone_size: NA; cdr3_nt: TGTGCCAGCAGTTTTATAGCGGGAGTCCCCTACGAGCAGTACTTC; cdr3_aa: CASSFIAGVPYEQYF
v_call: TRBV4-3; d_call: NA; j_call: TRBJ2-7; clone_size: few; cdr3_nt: TGCGCCAGCAGCCAAGAGGAGGGTTTGACCTACGAGCAGTACTTC; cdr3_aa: CASSQEEGLTYEQYF
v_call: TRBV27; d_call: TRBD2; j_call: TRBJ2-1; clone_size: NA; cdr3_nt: TGTGCCAGCAGTCCTACGTCTAGCGGGAGTATCGGCAATGAGCAGTTCTTC; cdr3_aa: CASSPTSSGSIGNEQFF
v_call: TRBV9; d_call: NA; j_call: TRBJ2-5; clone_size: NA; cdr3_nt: TGTGCCAGCAGCACGGACAGAGAAGAGACCCAGTACTTC; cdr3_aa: CASSTDREETQYF
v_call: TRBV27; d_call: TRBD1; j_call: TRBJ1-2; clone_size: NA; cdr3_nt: TGTGCCAGCAGTTTAGGGACAGGGGAAAGTGGCTACACCTTC; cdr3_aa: CASSLGTGESGYTF
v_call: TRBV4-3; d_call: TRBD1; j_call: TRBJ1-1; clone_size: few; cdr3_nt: TGCGCCAGCAGCCAAGATTTGGGACAGGGCACTGAAGCTTTCTTT; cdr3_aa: CASSQDLGQGTEAFF
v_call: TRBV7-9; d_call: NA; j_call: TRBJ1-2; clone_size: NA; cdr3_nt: TGTGCCAGCAGCTTAGGGGCGACGGAAACTTCTAACTATGGCTACACCTTC; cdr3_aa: CASSLGATETSNYGYTF
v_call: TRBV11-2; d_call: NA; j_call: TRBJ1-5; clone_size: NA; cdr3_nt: TGTGCCAGCAGCTTGGATCCGGGACCCAATCAGCCCCAGCATTTT; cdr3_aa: CASSLDPGPNQPQHF
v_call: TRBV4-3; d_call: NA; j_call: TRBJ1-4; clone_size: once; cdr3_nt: TGCGCCAGCAGCCAAATCACGGGGGGCGTGGGGGAAAAACTGTTTTTT; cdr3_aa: CASSQITGGVGEKLFF
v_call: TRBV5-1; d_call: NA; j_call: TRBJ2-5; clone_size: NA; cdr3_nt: TGCGCCAGCAGCTTCGGACAGCCCCAAGAGACCCAGTACTTC; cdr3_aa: CASSFGQPQETQYF
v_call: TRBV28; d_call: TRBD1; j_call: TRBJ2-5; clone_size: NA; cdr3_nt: TGTGCCAGCAGCGTCCCGGGACAGGGAACAAGGGAGACCCAGTACTTC; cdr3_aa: CASSVPGQGTRETQYF
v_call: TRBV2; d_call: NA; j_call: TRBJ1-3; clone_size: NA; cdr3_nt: TGTGCCAGCAGTGACCCCCCCGAGCCCTCTGGAAACACCATATATTTT; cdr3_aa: CASSDPPEPSGNTIYF
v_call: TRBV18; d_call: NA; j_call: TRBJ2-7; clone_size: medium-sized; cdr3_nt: TGTGCCAGCTCACCGGACGGGACCTACGAGCAGTACTTC; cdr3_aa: CASSPDGTYEQYF
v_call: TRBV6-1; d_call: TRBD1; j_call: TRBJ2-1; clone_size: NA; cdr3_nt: TGTGCCAGCAGTGAGGAGACAGGGGTTGGGTCCTACAATGAGCAGTTCTTC; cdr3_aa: CASSEETGVGSYNEQFF
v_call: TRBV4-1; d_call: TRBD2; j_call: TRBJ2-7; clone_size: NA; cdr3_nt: TGCGCCAGCAGCCACTTAGGACTAGCGGGGAGCTCCTACGAGCAGTACTTC; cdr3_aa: CASSHLGLAGSSYEQYF
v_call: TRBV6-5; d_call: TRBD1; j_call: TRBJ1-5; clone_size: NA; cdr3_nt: TGTGCCAGCAGTTACGGACAGGTAGGACAGCCCCAGCATTTT; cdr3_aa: CASSYGQVGQPQHF
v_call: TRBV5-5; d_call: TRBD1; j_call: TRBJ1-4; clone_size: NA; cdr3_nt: TGTGCCAGCAGCCCGGGGACAGGGGCTGGGGAAAAACTGTTTTTT; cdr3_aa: CASSPGTGAGEKLFF
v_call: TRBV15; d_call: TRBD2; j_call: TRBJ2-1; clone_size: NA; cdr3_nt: TGTGCCACCAGCAGAGTTTCGGGGGGGATCTACAATGAGCAGTTCTTC; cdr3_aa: CATSRVSGGIYNEQFF
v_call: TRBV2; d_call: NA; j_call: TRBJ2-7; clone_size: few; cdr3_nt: TGTGCCAGCAGTGTGGACAGCCCCTACGAGCAGTACTTC; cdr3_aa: CASSVDSPYEQYF
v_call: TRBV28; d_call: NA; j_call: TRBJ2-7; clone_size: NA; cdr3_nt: TGTGCCAGCAGTCCCGACAGTTACGAGCAGTACTTC; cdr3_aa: CASSPDSYEQYF
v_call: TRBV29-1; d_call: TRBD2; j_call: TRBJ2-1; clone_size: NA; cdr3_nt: TGCAGCGTTGAGGAGCGGGAGGCCGAGCAGTTCTTC; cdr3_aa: CSVEEREAEQFF
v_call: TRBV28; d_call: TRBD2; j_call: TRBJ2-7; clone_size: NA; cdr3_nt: TGTGCCAGCAGTCCTGGACTAGCGGGAAGGACAGGGGACGAGCAGTACTTC; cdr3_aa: CASSPGLAGRTGDEQYF
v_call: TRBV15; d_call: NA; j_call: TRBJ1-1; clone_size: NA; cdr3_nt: TGTGCCACCGGAAGGAGCACTAACTTTAACACTGAAGCTTTCTTT; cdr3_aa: CATGRSTNFNTEAFF
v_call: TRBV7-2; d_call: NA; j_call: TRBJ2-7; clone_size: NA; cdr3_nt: TGTGCCAGCAGCTTAGGGCAGGGTGGCTCCTACGAGCAGTACTTC; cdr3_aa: CASSLGQGGSYEQYF
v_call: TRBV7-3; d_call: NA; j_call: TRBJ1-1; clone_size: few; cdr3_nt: TGTGCCAGCAGCTTAAGGGGCGGTGAAGCTTTCTTT; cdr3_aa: CASSLRGGEAFF
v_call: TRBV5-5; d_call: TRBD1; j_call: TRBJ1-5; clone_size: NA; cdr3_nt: TGTGCCAGCAGCTTGGTGTCAGGGGGCCAGCCCCAGCATTTT; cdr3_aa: CASSLVSGGQPQHF
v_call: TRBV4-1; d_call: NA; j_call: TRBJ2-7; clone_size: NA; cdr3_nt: TGCGCCAGCAGCCAAGAAGGCAGGGTGATCTACGAGCAGTACTTC; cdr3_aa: CASSQEGRVIYEQYF
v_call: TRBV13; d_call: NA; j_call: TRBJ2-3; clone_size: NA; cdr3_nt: TGTGCCAGCAGCTTCTCTAGCACAGATACGCAGTATTTT; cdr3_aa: CASSFSSTDTQYF
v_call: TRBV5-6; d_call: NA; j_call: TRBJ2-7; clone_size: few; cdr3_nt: TGTGCCAGCAGCTTGGACAGCTACTACGAGCAGTACTTC; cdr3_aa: CASSLDSYYEQYF
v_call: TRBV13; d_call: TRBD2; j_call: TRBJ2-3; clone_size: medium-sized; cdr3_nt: TGTGCCAGCAGCTCCGGGGGGGGTACGCAGTATTTT; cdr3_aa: CASSSGGGTQYF
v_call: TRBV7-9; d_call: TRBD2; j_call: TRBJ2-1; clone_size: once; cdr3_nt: TGTGCCAGCAGCTTAGCGTTCAGGGGCACTAGCGGGGGGGCCGACGAGCAGTTCTTC; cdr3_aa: CASSLAFRGTSGGADEQFF
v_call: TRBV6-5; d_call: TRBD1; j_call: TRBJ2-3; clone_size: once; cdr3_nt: TGTGCCAGCAGTCGGACAGGGAGCACAGATACGCAGTATTTT; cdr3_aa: CASSRTGSTDTQYF
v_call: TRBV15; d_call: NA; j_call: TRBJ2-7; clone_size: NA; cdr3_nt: TGTGCCACCAGCAGAGAACTAGCAGTCCACGAGCAGTACTTC; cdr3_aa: CATSRELAVHEQYF
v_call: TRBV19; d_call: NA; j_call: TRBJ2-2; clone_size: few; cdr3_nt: TGTGCCAGTAGTATTATTTCAGGGAACACCGGGGAGCTGTTTTTT; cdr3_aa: CASSIISGNTGELFF
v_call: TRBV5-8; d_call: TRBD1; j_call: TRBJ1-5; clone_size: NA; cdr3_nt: TGTGCCAGCAGCCAAGACCCCGGGACAGGGGAATTCAGCAATCAGCCCCAGCATTTT; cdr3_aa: CASSQDPGTGEFSNQPQHF
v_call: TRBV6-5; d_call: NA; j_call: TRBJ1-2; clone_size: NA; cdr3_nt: TGTGCCAGCAGTTACGAGGGAGGGATCTATGGCTACACCTTC; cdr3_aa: CASSYEGGIYGYTF
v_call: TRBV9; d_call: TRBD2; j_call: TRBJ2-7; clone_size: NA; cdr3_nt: TGTGCCAGCAGCGTTAGCGGGAGGGCCGAGCAGTACTTC; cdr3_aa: CASSVSGRAEQYF
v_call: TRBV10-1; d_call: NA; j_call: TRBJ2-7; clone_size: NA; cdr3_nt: TGCGCCAGCAGTGAGACCGGGACGGAGTCCTACGAGCAGTACTTC; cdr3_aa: CASSETGTESYEQYF
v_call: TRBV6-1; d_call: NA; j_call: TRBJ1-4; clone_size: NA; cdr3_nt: TGTGCCAGCAGTAAAGGGAGCGGAACTAATGAAAAACTGTTTTTT; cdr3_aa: CASSKGSGTNEKLFF
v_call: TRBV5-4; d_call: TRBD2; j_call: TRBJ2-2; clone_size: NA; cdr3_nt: TGTGCCAGCACCAAAGGACTAGCGGGAATCGGGGAGCTGTTTTTT; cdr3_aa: CASTKGLAGIGELFF
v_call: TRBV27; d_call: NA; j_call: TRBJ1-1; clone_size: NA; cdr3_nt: TGTGCCAGCTCCCAGACAGTTACGTACGGAGCTTTCTTT; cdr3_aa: CASSQTVTYGAFF
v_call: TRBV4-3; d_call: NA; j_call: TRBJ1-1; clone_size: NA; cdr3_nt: TGCGCCAGCAGCCAAACATTTCAGGGGTATCTATCGGCTGAAGCTTTCTTT; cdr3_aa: CASSQTFQGYLSAEAFF
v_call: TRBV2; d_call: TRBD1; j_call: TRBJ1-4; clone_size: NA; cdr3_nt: TGTGCCAGCAGTGACCCTGAAGACAGGGCAACTAATGAAAAACTGTTTTTT; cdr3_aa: CASSDPEDRATNEKLFF
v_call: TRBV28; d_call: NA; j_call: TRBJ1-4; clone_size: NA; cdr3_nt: TGTGCCAGCAGAGTGGGGGGCACTAATGAAAAACTGTTTTTT; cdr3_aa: CASRVGGTNEKLFF
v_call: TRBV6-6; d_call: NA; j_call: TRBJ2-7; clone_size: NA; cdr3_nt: TGTGCCAGCAGTTACTCCCGGTCCTACGAGCAGTACTTC; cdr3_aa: CASSYSRSYEQYF
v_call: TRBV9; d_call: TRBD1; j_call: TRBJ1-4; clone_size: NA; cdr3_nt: TGTGCCAGCAGCGACGGGACAGGGGTTCTAATGGGTGAAAAACTGTTTTTT; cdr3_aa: CASSDGTGVLMGEKLFF
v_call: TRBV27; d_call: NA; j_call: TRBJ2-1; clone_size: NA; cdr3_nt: TGTGCTGCGGGGCGCCAGGTGAATGAGCAGTTCTTC; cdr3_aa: CAAGRQVNEQFF
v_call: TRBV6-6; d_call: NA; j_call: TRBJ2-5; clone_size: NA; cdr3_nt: TGTGCCAGCAGTTCCACCACTGCACTAGGGGAGACCCAGTACTTC; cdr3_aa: CASSSTTALGETQYF
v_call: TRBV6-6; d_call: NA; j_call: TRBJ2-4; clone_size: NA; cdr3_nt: TGTGCCAGCAGTTACCCGGCCAGGGCCAAAAACATTCAGTACTTC; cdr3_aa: CASSYPARAKNIQYF